A selection of T cell receptor beta chains follows, all from one sample in a study of T cell repertoires in cytomegalovirus infection. The antigens of these receptors remain unknown. TCRdb re-analysed the reads in MiXCR, keeping a single row per CDR3 protein. This table has tens of thousands of distinct CDR3 sequences, 24% appearing once. The input for sequencing was CD8+ T cells from cultured PBMCs, taken from culture after CMV antigen stimulation. These receptors originate from a human donor in good health (CMV status not recorded). Some clones in this sample may be carry-over from other donors' samples. Each CDR3 is given with its conserved first and last residue. The D gene is left open where the match is weak. Clone size is not always given. Where it is, it says once, few, many or a class for expanded clones.

CDR3 protein | D gene | V gene | clone size | J gene
CASRKGGQGAYEQYF | TRBD1 | TRBV27 | few | TRBJ2-7
CASSATGRAYNEQFF | TRBD2 | TRBV13 | . | TRBJ2-1
CASTPRGMNYGYTF | . | TRBV19 | many | TRBJ1-2
CASSLYGTTGGYEQYF | TRBD1 | TRBV11-2 | many | TRBJ2-7
CSAGGLQGNTIYF | . | TRBV20-1 | many | TRBJ1-3
CASSSEITYGYTF | . | TRBV5-1 | . | TRBJ1-2
CASSPTGGSTEAFF | TRBD1 | TRBV14 | . | TRBJ1-1
CASSLDLDINGLGTEAFF | . | TRBV5-5 | large | TRBJ1-1
CASSYPDTYNEQFF | . | TRBV6-2/TRBV6-3 | . | TRBJ2-1
CASRLYRDPVGNYGYTF | . | TRBV27 | few | TRBJ1-2
CVSSEQGDTQYF | . | TRBV7-9 | . | TRBJ2-3
CASRPGEYNEQFF | . | TRBV6-6 | . | TRBJ2-1
CASSYPRSGLNPYEQYF | . | TRBV6-6 | . | TRBJ2-7
CASNPSTDNYGYTF | . | TRBV7-9 | . | TRBJ1-2
CSATDSGNTIYF | . | TRBV29-1 | . | TRBJ1-3
CASSLISGGPQETQYF | TRBD2 | TRBV27 | many | TRBJ2-5
CATSTDRGSSYEQYF | TRBD1 | TRBV15 | . | TRBJ2-7
CASSLADGLSSYNSPLHF | . | TRBV7-9 | . | TRBJ1-6
CASSYAGVREKLFF | . | TRBV6-5 | many | TRBJ1-4
CASNIAGGKNEQFF | TRBD2 | TRBV14 | many | TRBJ2-1
CASSQVGGQGRENTEAFF | . | TRBV4-1 | . | TRBJ1-1
CASKGQNTGELFF | . | TRBV28 | . | TRBJ2-2
CSASSAGEGQETQYF | TRBD2 | TRBV20-1 | . | TRBJ2-5
CASSLPGQGGRGTGELFF | . | TRBV9 | few | TRBJ2-2
CASSGFEGQTDTQYF | . | TRBV6-1 | few | TRBJ2-3
CASSESGATGIAQETQYF | TRBD1 | TRBV25-1 | . | TRBJ2-5
CASSLPGQGAPGANVLTF | TRBD1 | TRBV13 | once | TRBJ2-6
CASSLSTSRYNEQFF | . | TRBV7-6 | few | TRBJ2-1
CASSQDLGNGETQYF | . | TRBV4-3 | . | TRBJ2-5
CASSPYGGGDNSPLHF | . | TRBV19 | . | TRBJ1-6
CASSQETGNTNQPQHF | . | TRBV4-2 | . | TRBJ1-5
CASSQQDSNQPQHF | . | TRBV7-2 | many | TRBJ1-5
CASSDVANTGELFF | . | TRBV25-1 | many | TRBJ2-2
CASSLSLAGESPLAYEQYF | TRBD2 | TRBV12-3/TRBV12-4 | many | TRBJ2-7
CASGGRYYGYTF | . | TRBV10-2 | few | TRBJ1-2
CASSSGLDRAYGYTF | TRBD1 | TRBV7-9 | few | TRBJ1-2
CASSLEGGDYGCTF | . | TRBV27 | . | TRBJ1-2
CASSPQGDEQFF | TRBD1 | TRBV12-3/TRBV12-4 | few | TRBJ2-1
CASSLVRTANYNEQFF | . | TRBV7-2 | many | TRBJ2-1
CSFFLAGGETQYF | TRBD2 | TRBV29-1 | many | TRBJ2-5
CASGLVRGAEETQYF | . | TRBV12-5 | . | TRBJ2-5
CASSSRRGNEQFF | . | TRBV7-2 | many | TRBJ2-1
CATSRENPRDRALLTQYF | TRBD1 | TRBV15 | few | TRBJ2-3
CASSLTGLAEQETQYF | TRBD2 | TRBV7-6 | many | TRBJ2-5
CASSLRSASNQPQHF | . | TRBV12-3/TRBV12-4 | many | TRBJ1-5
CASSYVRSANTGELFF | . | TRBV7-9 | many | TRBJ2-2
CASSPTSGGTEQFF | TRBD1 | TRBV7-3 | many | TRBJ2-1
CASSYDDGGTGELFF | . | TRBV6-8 | . | TRBJ2-2